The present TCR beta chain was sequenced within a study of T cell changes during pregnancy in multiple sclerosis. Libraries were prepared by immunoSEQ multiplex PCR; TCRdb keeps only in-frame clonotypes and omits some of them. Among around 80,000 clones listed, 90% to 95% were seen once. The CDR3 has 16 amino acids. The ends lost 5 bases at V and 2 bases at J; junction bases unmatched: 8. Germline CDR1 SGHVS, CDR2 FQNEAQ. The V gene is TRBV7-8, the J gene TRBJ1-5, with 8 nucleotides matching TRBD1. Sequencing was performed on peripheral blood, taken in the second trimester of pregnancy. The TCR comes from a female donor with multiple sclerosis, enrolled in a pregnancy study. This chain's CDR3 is CASSPGRGQGNQPQHF. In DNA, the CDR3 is TGTGCCAGCAGCCCGGGTCGGGGACAGGGCAATCAGCCCCAGCATTTT.